The clone carrying this T cell receptor beta chain was picked up one time. Antigen unknown. V was shortened by 3 bases and J by 5 bases, with 9 bases between the two germline ends. This CDR3 comprises 13 residues. Germline V gene data show CDR1 as SGHAT and CDR2 as FQDESV (reference sequence). The record originates from a study of T cells in localized non-small cell lung cancer. Data came from immunoSEQ multiplex PCR; TCRdb stores just in-frame clones and leaves some out. The sample records about 72,000 clones, approximately 84% being singletons. Study conclusions and caveats: Longer survival (overall) was linked to higher T cell density in blood. In adjacent lung, a median about 52 of the top 100 tumor clones were found. Uninvolved adjacent lung showed the highest T cell clonality, exceeding tumor.

The source material was peripheral blood, sampled before any cancer treatment. This chain uses TRBV11-1 with TRBJ2-3, with D maybe TRBD1 (5 bases). The receptor was isolated from a female donor at least 60 years old with stage I lung adenocarcinoma. Here the CDR3 reads CASSFFQGDTQYF. The CDR3, as DNA: TGTGCCAGCAGCTTCTTCCAGGGAGATACGCAGTATTTT.